Presented here are 11 T cell receptor beta chains from one specimen sequenced in a study of graft-versus-host responses after intestinal transplantation. Their target antigens are unknown. TCRdb's table, derived via immunoSEQ multiplex PCR, lists solely in-frame clones and lacks some. The table has 84,000 or so clones, roughly 84% seen once. The input for sequencing was unstimulated CD8+ T cells sorted from spleen or lymph node cells, taken before transplant. All receptors come from a human donor who was the organ donor for an intestinal transplant.

The genes are TRBV27 and TRBJ1-6; 9 bases match TRBD1. V shed 6 bases and J 6 bases; nucleotides not matched to a gene: 12. The CDR3 is 17 residues long. From germline, CDR1 is MNHEY and CDR2 SMNVEV (reference sequence). CDR3 in amino acids: CASRHGTGIFVNSPLHF. The CDR3 coding sequence is TGTGCCAGCAGGCACGGGACAGGGATCTTCGTTAATTCACCCCTCCACTTT.

This clone was seen just once. Written as DNA, the CDR3 is TGTGCCAGCAGTTTAGCAGGGGCTAGCCTCTCTGGGGCCAACGTCCTGACTTTC. This sequence encodes CASSLAGASLSGANVLTF. The gene calls are TRBV28 and TRBJ2-6, with D tentatively TRBD1 (6 bases). The CDR3 consists of 18 residues. V was trimmed by 2 bases and J by 0 bases, leaving 14 bases between them. CDR1 is MDHEN, CDR2 SYDVKM, per germline.

This clone has only a few counts. The rearrangement links TRBV6-5 to TRBJ2-2; 8 bases fit TRBD1. Trimming at V came to 4 bases and at J to 0 bases, leaving 4 bases not matched to a gene. CDR3 size: 16 residues. Germline CDR1 and CDR2: MNHEY and SVGAGI. The CDR3 DNA reads TGTGCCAGCAGTTGGACAGGGCCCTCGAACACCGGGGAGCTGTTTTTT. It codes for CASSWTGPSNTGELFF.

This chain connects TRBV5-6 to TRBJ2-5; no clear D. Trimming took 1 base from V and 0 from J, leaving 1 base between them. CDR1 SGHDT and CDR2 YYEEEE come from the germline V gene. This CDR3 has 12 residues. CDR3 residues: CASSLYQETQYF. The CDR3 region has the DNA TGTGCCAGCAGCTTGTACCAAGAGACCCAGTACTTC. Complete variable domain (other parts from reference TRBV5-6 and TRBJ2-5): DAGVTQSPTHLIKTRGQQVTLRCSPKSGHDTVSWYQQALGQGPQFIFQYYEEEERQRGNFPDRFSGHQFPNYSSELNVNALLLGDSALYLCASSLYQETQYFGPGTRLLVL.

The chain joins TRBV15 to TRBJ1-1; no clear D gene. Germline V gene sequence: CDR1 LNHNV, CDR2 YYDKDF (reference sequence). The CDR3 is made up of 14 amino acids. V was shortened by 2 bases and J by 5 bases, with 12 bases between the two germline ends. Here the CDR3 DNA reads TGTGCCACCAGCAGATCCAAAAGAAAGACTGAAGCTTTCTTT. It codes for CATSRSKRKTEAFF.

The chain has TRBV5-1 and TRBJ1-3; 10 bases align to TRBD1. Germline CDR1 reads SGHRS; CDR2 reads YFSETQ. Unmatched junction bases numbered 4, after V lost 0 bases and J lost 1 base. The CDR3 has 17 amino acids. CDR3 sequence: CASSLAGTGVSGNTIYF. The CDR3 DNA sequence: TGCGCCAGCAGCTTGGCCGGGACAGGGGTTTCTGGAAACACCATATATTTT.

This chain uses TRBV13 with TRBJ1-1, with D unclear. The CDR3 spans 11 residues. Germline CDR1 reads PRHDT; CDR2 reads FYEKMQ (reference sequence). V dropped 3 bases and J dropped 7 bases, with 6 bases sitting between them. CDR3 amino acids: CASSFEGEAFF. DNA for the CDR3: TGTGCCAGCAGCTTTGAGGGTGAAGCTTTCTTT.

Written as DNA, the CDR3 is TGCGCCAGCAGCCAAGTCGTCCCCGTGGGACTAGCGGGGCTTTACACCGGGGAGCTGTTTTTT. As protein: CASSQVVPVGLAGLYTGELFF. This chain joins TRBV4-1 and TRBJ2-2, with 13 positions matching TRBD2. The length of the CDR3 is 21 residues. Germline V gives CDR1 MGHRA, CDR2 YSYEKL. Losses at the gene ends were 1 base for V and 3 bases for J; bases not matched to a gene: 14.

A single count supports this clone. The CDR3 nucleotides read TGTGCCAGCAGTTTATCCCGGACCCAGAACACTGAAGCTTTCTTT. It codes for CASSLSRTQNTEAFF. The chain joins TRBV27 to TRBJ1-1; D is undetermined. Trimming took off 0 bases at V and 1 base at J, with 9 bases between the two ends. The CDR3 contains 15 residues. Germline V lookup: CDR1 MNHEY, CDR2 SMNVEV (reference sequence).

The genes are TRBV15 and TRBJ1-2; no firm D call. The CDR3 covers 17 residues. Deletions cut 0 bases from V and 8 bases from J, with 22 bases between. In germline, CDR1 is LNHNV, CDR2 YYDKDF (reference sequence). CDR3 residues: CATSRDWWLTPGGGYTF. In DNA form, the CDR3 reads TGTGCCACCAGCAGAGATTGGTGGTTGACCCCAGGAGGAGGCTACACCTTC.

V and J are TRBV2 and TRBJ2-7, with a tentative D call TRBD1 (6 bases). The CDR3 consists of 15 residues. Germline values: CDR1 SNHLY, CDR2 FYNNEI. The V and J ends lost 6 bases and 0 bases respectively, with 15 bases between them. Written as DNA, the CDR3 is TGTGCCAGCAGGGCGTATCAGGGGTCCTCCTACGAGCAGTACTTC. Encoded protein: CASRAYQGSSYEQYF.